The 13 T cell receptor beta chains in this list originate from one sample, sequenced in a study of shared clonotypes between healthy human individuals. Clones were read by immunoSEQ multiplex PCR, and TCRdb kept only the in-frame ones, dropping some. The sample carries some 2,500,000 clones, roughly 92% recorded once. The sample consisted of naive CD4+ T cells from PBMCs. Subset described: CD45RA+ positively selected. The origin of the receptors is a man aged 18 to 29 in good health. Some clones in this sample may be carry-over from other donors' samples.

A note on this clone: This same CDR3 is encoded by further DNA sequences in the sample. The gene calls are TRBV29-1 and TRBJ2-7; TRBD2 agrees at 10 bases. V dropped 1 base and J dropped 5; count of bases not matched to a gene: 2. Germline V gives CDR1 SQVTM, CDR2 ANQGSEA. The CDR3 totals 13 residues. Here the CDR3 reads CSVEGLAGDEQYF. For the CDR3, the DNA is TGCAGCGTTGAAGGGCTAGCGGGAGACGAGCAGTACTTC.

The chain carries TRBV6-1 and TRBJ1-2, with D possibly TRBD1 on 6 matching bases. The germline V gene has CDR1 MNHNS and CDR2 SASEGT. The CDR3 is 16 amino acids. V was pared by 2 bases and J by 3 bases, with 16 bases between. The CDR3 spells CASSESPRSGDYGYTF. The CDR3 DNA reads TGTGCCAGCAGTGAAAGTCCCAGATCAGGGGACTATGGCTACACCTTC.

V and J are TRBV30 and TRBJ1-2, with D unclear. The germline V gene has CDR1 GTSNPN and CDR2 SVGIG (reference sequence). Trimming removed 0 bases from V and 4 bases from J, with 9 bases in between. This CDR3 has 13 amino acids. The CDR3 region is CAWSVLAFYGYTF. The DNA for the CDR3 is TGTGCCTGGAGTGTACTTGCGTTCTATGGCTACACCTTC.

The chain couples TRBV19 to TRBJ1-4; 8 nucleotides agree with TRBD1. The CDR3 is 17 residues long. Germline CDR1 and CDR2: LNHDA and SQIVND (reference sequence). The ends lost 3 bases at V and 3 bases at J; junction bases unmatched: 9. This chain's CDR3 is CASSIDYQGAPNEKLFF. The CDR3 DNA reads TGTGCCAGTAGTATCGATTACCAGGGGGCGCCTAATGAAAAACTGTTTTTT.

The chain is built from TRBV5-1 and TRBJ1-1; weak D call: TRBD1 (5 bases). V was shortened by 0 bases and J by 11 bases, with 14 bases between the two germline ends. Germline values: CDR1 SGHRS, CDR2 YFSETQ. CDR3 length equals 13 residues. The CDR3 nucleotides are TGCGCCAGCAGCTTGGGGGCAGGGCTCTTGGCTTTCTTT. This translates into CASSLGAGLLAFF.

CDR3 protein: CASSQGQTSGLTGELFF. The CDR3 DNA reads as TGCGCCAGCAGCCAAGGGCAAACTAGCGGCCTCACCGGGGAGCTGTTTTTT. The gene calls are TRBV4-3 and TRBJ2-2, with TRBD2 identical over 8 bases. J was trimmed by 4 bases and V by 1 base; bases with no gene match: 8. CDR1 is LGHNA and CDR2 is YSLEER in the germline V gene. CDR3 length: 17 amino acids.

The V and J genes are TRBV5-4 and TRBJ1-4; D not certain. Between the trimmed V and J ends, which lost 0 bases and 3 bases, there was a span of 9 bases. There are 15 residues in the CDR3. Per the germline V gene, CDR1 is SGHNT and CDR2 is YYREEE (reference sequence). The CDR3 region is CASSLEAGANEKLFF. Written as DNA, the CDR3 is TGTGCCAGCAGCTTGGAGGCGGGAGCTAATGAAAAACTGTTTTTT. The whole variable domain, remainder taken from reference TRBV5-4 and TRBJ1-4, is ETGVTQSPTHLIKTRGQQVTLRCSSQSGHNTVSWYQQALGQGPQFIFQYYREEENGRGNFPPRFSGLQFPNYSSELNVNALELDDSALYLCASSLEAGANEKLFFGSGTQLSVL.

This clone was observed once. V and J are TRBV27 and TRBJ2-1; 14 nucleotides agree with TRBD2. Trimming cost V 5 bases and J 7 bases; bases outside gene matches: 7. The CDR3 totals 16 residues. CDR1 MNHEY and CDR2 SMNVEV come from the germline V gene (reference sequence). The CDR3 DNA follows: TGTGCCAGCAGTCTCAGACTAGCGGGAGGGCCAAATGAGCAGTTCTTC. The encoded protein is CASSLRLAGGPNEQFF.

The count of this clone is one. V is TRBV7-3 and J is TRBJ2-7, with D possibly being TRBD2 (5 bases). The ends were cut back, 3 bases at V and 6 bases at J, with 12 bases in the middle. CDR1 and CDR2 (germline): SGHTA, FQGTGA. CDR3 length equals 13 residues. CDR3 amino acids: CASSLGVPGEQYF. In DNA, the CDR3 is TGTGCCAGCAGCTTGGGAGTCCCAGGCGAGCAGTACTTC.

CDR3 nucleotide sequence: TGTGCCAGCAGCTTCTCCGGGACAGGGGAGTACGAGCAGTACTTC. Encoded protein: CASSFSGTGEYEQYF. V usage is TRBV7-3 and J usage is TRBJ2-7, with TRBD1 matching over 10 bases. The CDR3 extends over 15 amino acids. V gave up 3 bases and J gave up 4 bases; unmatched junction bases: 6. The germline gives CDR1 SGHTA, CDR2 FQGTGA.

The chain joins TRBV6-1 to TRBJ1-5, with 7 positions matching TRBD1. Germline V CDR1 and CDR2: MNHNS, SASEGT. The CDR3 is 14 amino acids. The V segment lost 6 bases and the J segment 1 base; nucleotides outside the gene matches: 3. The CDR3 here is CASRTTGSNQPQHF. CDR3 nucleotide sequence: TGTGCCAGCAGGACGACAGGGAGCAATCAGCCCCAGCATTTT.

V gene TRBV30 combines with J gene TRBJ1-5; weak D call: TRBD1 (5 bases). V was cut by 3 bases and J by 5 bases, with 17 bases left in between. This CDR3 has 15 residues. Germline V gene data show CDR1 as GTSNPN and CDR2 as SVGIG (reference sequence). CDR3 nucleotides: TGTGCCTGGAGCGCAAACAGCAGGGTGTATCAGCCCCAGCATTTT. This codes for CAWSANSRVYQPQHF.

The CDR3 nucleotides read TGTGCCAGCAGTGTAGCGAGCACAGATACGCAGTATTTT. Encoded protein: CASSVASTDTQYF. This chain joins TRBV6-1 and TRBJ2-3; a possible D gene is TRBD2 (5 bases). V was cut by 4 bases and J by 0 bases, with 5 bases left in between. The CDR3 has 13 residues. In germline, CDR1 is MNHNS, CDR2 SASEGT.